Here is one T cell receptor beta chain with its context. Its specificity is unknown. This sample is part of a study of T cell responses to AZD1222 COVID-19 vaccine. Overall study results and limits: Nearly half of spike-specific TCRs reportedly go after variant regions that carry no mutations. Donors were chiefly white British, with a greater number of females, and clonal diversity was perhaps underestimated.

Clones were sequenced by immunoSEQ multiplex PCR, and TCRdb holds only the in-frame ones, with some missing. The sample yields 130,000 or so clones, 85% to 90% seen once. This CDR3 has 13 residues. Germline CDR1 and CDR2: MDHEN and SYDVKM. The V and J ends lost 8 bases and 0 bases respectively, with 11 bases between them. The source is an adult in good health. V and J are TRBV28 and TRBJ2-7, with a possible D match to TRBD1 (6 bases). Specimen: peripheral blood, collected on day 0 of AZD1222 vaccination. The CDR3 coding sequence is TGTGCCAGCCAAGTAGGGGGCTCCTACGAGCAGTACTTC. Protein sequence: CASQVGGSYEQYF.